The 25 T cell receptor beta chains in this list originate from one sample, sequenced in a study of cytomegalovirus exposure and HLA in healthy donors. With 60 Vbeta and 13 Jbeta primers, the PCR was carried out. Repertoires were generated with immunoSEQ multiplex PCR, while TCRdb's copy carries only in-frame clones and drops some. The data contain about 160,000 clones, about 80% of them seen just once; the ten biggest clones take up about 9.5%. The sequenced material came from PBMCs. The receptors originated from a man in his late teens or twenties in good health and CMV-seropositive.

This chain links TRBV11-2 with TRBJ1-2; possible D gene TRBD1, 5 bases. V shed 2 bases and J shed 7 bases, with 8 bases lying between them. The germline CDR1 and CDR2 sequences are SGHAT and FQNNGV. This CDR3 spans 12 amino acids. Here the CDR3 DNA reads TGTGCCAGCAGCTTACTTCAGGGTGGCTACACCTTC. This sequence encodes CASSLLQGGYTF.

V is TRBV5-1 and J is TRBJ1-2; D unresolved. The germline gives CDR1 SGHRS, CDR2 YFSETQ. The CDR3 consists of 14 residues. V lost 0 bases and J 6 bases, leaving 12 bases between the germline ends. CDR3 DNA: TGCGCCAGCAGCTTGGGTGGTAACTATGATGGCTACACCTTC. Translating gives CASSLGGNYDGYTF.

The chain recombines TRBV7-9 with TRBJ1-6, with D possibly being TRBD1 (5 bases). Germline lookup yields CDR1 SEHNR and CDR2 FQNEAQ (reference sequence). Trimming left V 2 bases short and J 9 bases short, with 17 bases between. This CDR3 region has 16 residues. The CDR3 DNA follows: TGTGCCAGCAGCTTATTAGTTTCGGGGGATCCTTCACCCCTCCACTTT. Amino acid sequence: CASSLLVSGDPSPLHF.

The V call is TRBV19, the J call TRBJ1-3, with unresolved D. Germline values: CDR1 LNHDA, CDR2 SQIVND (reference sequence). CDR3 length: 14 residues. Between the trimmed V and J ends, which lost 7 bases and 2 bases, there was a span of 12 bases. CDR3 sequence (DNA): TGTGCCAGTACGGAGCGCCTCACTGGAAACACCATATATTTT. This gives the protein CASTERLTGNTIYF. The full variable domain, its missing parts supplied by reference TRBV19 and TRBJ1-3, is DGGITQSPKYLFRKEGQNVTLSCEQNLNHDAMYWYRQDPGQGLRLIYYSQIVNDFQKGDIAEGYSVSREKKESFPLTVTSAQKNPTAFYLCASTERLTGNTIYFGEGSWLTVV.

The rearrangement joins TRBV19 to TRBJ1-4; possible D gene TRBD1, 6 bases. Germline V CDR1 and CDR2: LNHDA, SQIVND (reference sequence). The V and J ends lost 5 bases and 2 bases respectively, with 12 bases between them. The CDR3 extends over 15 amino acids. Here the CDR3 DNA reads TGTGCCAGTAGTTTAACAGGGCTTACTAATGAAAAACTGTTTTTT. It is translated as CASSLTGLTNEKLFF.

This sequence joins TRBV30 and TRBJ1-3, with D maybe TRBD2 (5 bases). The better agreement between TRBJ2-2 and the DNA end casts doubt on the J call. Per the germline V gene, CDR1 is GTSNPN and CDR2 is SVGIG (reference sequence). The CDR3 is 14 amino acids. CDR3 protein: CAWRRGSGTGELFF. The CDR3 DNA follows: TGTGCCTGGAGACGAGGGAGCGGAACCGGGGAGCTGTTTTTT.

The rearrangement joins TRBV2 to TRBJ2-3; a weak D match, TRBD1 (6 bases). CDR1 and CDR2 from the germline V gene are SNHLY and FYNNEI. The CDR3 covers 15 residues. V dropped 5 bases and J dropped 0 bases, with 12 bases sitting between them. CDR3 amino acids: CASSTDRMSTDTQYF. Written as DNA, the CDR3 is TGTGCCAGCAGTACAGACAGGATGAGCACAGATACGCAGTATTTT.

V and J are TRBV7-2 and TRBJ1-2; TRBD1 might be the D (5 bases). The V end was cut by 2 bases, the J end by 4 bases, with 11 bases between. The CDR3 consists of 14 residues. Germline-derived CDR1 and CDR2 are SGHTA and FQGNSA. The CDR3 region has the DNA TGTGCCAGCAGCTTAACCCGAGACAGCTATGGCTACACCTTC. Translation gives CASSLTRDSYGYTF.

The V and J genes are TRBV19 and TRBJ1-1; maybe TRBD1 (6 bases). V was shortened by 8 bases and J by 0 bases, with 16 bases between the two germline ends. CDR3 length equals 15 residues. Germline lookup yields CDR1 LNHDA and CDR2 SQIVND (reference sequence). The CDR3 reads CASRLYRDLNTEAFF. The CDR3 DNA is TGTGCCAGTCGGCTTTACAGGGATTTGAACACTGAAGCTTTCTTT. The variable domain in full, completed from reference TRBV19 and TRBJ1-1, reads DGGITQSPKYLFRKEGQNVTLSCEQNLNHDAMYWYRQDPGQGLRLIYYSQIVNDFQKGDIAEGYSVSREKKESFPLTVTSAQKNPTAFYLCASRLYRDLNTEAFFGQGTRLTVV.

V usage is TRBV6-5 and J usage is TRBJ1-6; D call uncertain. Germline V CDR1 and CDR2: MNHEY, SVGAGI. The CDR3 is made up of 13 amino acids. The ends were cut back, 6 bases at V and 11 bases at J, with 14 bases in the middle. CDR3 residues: CASSPSTGAPLHF. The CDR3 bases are TGTGCCAGCAGCCCCTCCACCGGAGCACCCCTCCACTTT.

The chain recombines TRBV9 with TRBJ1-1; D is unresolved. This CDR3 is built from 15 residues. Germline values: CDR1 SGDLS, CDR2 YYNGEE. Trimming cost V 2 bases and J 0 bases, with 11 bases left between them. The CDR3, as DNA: TGTGCCAGCAGCGTCCGATCAGACATGAACACTGAAGCTTTCTTT. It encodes CASSVRSDMNTEAFF.

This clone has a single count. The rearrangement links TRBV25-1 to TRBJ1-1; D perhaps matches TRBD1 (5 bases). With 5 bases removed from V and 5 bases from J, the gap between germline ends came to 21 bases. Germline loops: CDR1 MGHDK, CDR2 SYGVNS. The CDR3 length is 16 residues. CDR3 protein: CASSILEYGARTEAFF. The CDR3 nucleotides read TGTGCCAGCAGTATCCTCGAGTATGGGGCGCGGACTGAAGCTTTCTTT.

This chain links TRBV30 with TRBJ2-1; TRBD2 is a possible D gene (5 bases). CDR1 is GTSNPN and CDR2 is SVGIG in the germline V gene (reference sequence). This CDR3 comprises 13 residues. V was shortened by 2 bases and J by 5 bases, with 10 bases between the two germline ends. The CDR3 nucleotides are TGTGCCTGGAGTCGAGGGAGCAACAATGAGCAGTTCTTC. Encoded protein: CAWSRGSNNEQFF.

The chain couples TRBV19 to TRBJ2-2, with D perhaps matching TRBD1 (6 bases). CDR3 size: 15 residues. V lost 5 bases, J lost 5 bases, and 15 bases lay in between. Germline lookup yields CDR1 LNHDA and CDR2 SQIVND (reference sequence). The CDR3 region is CASSWKAGATGELFF. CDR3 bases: TGTGCCAGTAGTTGGAAGGCAGGGGCGACCGGGGAGCTGTTTTTT.

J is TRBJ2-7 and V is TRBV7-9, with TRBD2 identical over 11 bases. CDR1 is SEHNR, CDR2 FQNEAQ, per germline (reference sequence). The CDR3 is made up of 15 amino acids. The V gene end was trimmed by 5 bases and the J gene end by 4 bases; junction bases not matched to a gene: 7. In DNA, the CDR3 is TGTGCCAGCAGCATAACTAGCGGGAGAATATACGAGCAGTACTTC. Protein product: CASSITSGRIYEQYF.

CDR3 nucleotides: TGCGCCAGCAGCCAACTAACTAGCGGGAGTGGAGATACGCAGTATTTT. Translation gives CASSQLTSGSGDTQYF. This sequence joins TRBV4-1 and TRBJ2-3, with 11 nucleotides matching TRBD2. Germline CDR1 reads MGHRA; CDR2 reads YSYEKL. The CDR3 sequence is 16 residues long. V shed 2 bases and J 5 bases; nucleotides not matched to a gene: 6.

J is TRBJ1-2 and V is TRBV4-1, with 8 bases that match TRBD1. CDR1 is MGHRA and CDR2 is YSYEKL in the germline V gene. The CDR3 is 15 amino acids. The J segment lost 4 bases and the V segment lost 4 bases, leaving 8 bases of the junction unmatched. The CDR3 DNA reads TGCGCCAGCAGCCCAGTGGACAGGGACCTCTATGGCTACACCTTC. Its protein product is CASSPVDRDLYGYTF.

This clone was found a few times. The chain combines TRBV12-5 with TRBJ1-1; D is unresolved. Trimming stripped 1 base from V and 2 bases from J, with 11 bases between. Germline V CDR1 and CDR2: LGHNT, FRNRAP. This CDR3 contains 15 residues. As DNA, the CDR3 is TGTGCTAGTGGTTTGGCCTCAAGAGTTAACACTGAAGCTTTCTTT. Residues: CASGLASRVNTEAFF.

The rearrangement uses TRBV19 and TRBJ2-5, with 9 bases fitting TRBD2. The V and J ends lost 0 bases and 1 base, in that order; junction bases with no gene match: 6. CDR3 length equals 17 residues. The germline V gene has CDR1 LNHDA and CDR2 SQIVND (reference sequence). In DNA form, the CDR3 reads TGTGCCAGTAGTATAGACGGTAGCGGGGGCTTCCAAGAGACCCAGTACTTC. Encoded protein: CASSIDGSGGFQETQYF. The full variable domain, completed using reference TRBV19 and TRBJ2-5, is DGGITQSPKYLFRKEGQNVTLSCEQNLNHDAMYWYRQDPGQGLRLIYYSQIVNDFQKGDIAEGYSVSREKKESFPLTVTSAQKNPTAFYLCASSIDGSGGFQETQYFGPGTRLLVL.

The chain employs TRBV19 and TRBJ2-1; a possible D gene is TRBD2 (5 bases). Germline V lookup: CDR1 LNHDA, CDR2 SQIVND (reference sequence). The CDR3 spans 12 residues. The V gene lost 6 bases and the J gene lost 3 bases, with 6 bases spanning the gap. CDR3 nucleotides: TGTGCCAGTAGCGGGAACTACAATGAGCAGTTCTTC. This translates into CASSGNYNEQFF.

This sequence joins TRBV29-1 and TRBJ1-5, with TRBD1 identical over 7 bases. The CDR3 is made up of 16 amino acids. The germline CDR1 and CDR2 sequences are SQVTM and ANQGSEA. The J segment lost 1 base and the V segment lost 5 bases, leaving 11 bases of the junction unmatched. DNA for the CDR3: TGCAGCGTTCCTATACCAGGACAGGTGAGCAATCAGCCCCAGCATTTT. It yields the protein CSVPIPGQVSNQPQHF.

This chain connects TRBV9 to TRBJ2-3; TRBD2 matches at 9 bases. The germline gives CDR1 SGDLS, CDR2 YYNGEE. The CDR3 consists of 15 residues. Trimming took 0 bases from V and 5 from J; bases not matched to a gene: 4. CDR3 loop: CASSVGGGALDTQYF. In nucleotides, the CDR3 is TGTGCCAGCAGCGTAGGCGGGGGGGCTCTAGATACGCAGTATTTT. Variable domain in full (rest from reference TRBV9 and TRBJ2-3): DSGVTQTPKHLITATGQRVTLRCSPRSGDLSVYWYQQSLDQGLQFLIQYYNGEERAKGNILERFSAQQFPDLHSELNLSSLELGDSALYFCASSVGGGALDTQYFGPGTRLTVL.

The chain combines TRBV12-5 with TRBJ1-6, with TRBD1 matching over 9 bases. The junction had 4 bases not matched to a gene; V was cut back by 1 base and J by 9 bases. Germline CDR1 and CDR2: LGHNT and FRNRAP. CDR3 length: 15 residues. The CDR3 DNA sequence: TGTGCTAGTGGTTTGGACCGGGACAGGGTTTCACCCCTCCACTTT. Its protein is CASGLDRDRVSPLHF.

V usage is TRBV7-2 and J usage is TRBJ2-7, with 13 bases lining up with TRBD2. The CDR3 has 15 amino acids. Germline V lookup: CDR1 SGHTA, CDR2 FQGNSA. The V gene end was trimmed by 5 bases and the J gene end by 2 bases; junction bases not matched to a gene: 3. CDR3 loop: CASSTGLAGAYEQYF. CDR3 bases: TGTGCCAGCAGCACTGGACTAGCGGGGGCCTACGAGCAGTACTTC. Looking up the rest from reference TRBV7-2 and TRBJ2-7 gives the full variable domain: GAGVSQSPSNKVTEKGKDVELRCDPISGHTALYWYRQSLGQGLEFLIYFQGNSAPDKSGLPSDRFSAERTGGSVSTLTIQRTQQEDSAVYLCASSTGLAGAYEQYFGPGTRLTVT.

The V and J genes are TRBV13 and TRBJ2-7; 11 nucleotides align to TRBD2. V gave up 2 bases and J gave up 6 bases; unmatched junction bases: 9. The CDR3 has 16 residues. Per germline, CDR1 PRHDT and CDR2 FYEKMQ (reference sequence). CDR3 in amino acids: CASSLRLAGGPGEQYF. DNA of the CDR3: TGTGCCAGCAGCTTAAGGCTAGCGGGAGGTCCAGGCGAGCAGTACTTC.